A single sample gave rise to the 7 T cell receptor beta chains below, sequenced in a study of OX40 agonist ivuxolimab in advanced cancers. Data came from immunoSEQ multiplex PCR; TCRdb stores just in-frame clones and leaves some out. The table shows tens of thousands of clones, with around 85% occurring only once. The sequenced sample was CD4+ or CD8+ T cells sorted from blood, obtained in a trial of the OX40 agonist ivuxolimab. These TCRs come from an adult with an advanced solid tumor such as melanoma, head and neck, liver or kidney cancer.

V and J are TRBV30 and TRBJ1-5; 7 positions match TRBD1. The CDR3 is made up of 16 amino acids. The germline CDR1 and CDR2 sequences are GTSNPN and SVGIG (reference sequence). V was clipped by 4 bases and J by 5 bases; unmatched bases: 14. Here the CDR3 reads CAWKPNPGQIHQPQHF. CDR3 nucleotide sequence: TGTGCCTGGAAACCGAATCCGGGACAGATCCATCAGCCCCAGCATTTT.

The J gene is TRBJ1-3, the V gene TRBV4-2; D remains ambiguous. Trimming stripped 4 bases from V and 0 bases from J, with 7 bases between. The CDR3 loop spans 14 amino acids. Germline lookup yields CDR1 LGHNA and CDR2 YNFKEQ. The CDR3 is CASSPPNSGNTIYF. In DNA, the CDR3 is TGTGCCAGCAGCCCTCCAAACTCTGGAAACACCATATATTTT.

This clone has just one count. This chain joins TRBV5-4 and TRBJ1-3; D is unresolved. Germline assignment: CDR1 SGHNT and CDR2 YYREEE (reference sequence). The length of the CDR3 is 14 residues. Trimming stripped 3 bases from V and 0 bases from J, with 7 bases between. The CDR3 reads CASSSESSGNTIYF. In DNA form, the CDR3 reads TGTGCCAGCAGCTCAGAGAGCTCTGGAAACACCATATATTTT.

This chain joins TRBV9 and TRBJ2-3; 7 nucleotides agree with TRBD2. CDR1 and CDR2 (germline): SGDLS, YYNGEE. The CDR3 spans 17 residues. After removal of 0 bases from V and 3 bases from J, the junction contained 10 bases not matched to a gene. Here the CDR3 DNA reads TGTGCCAGCAGCGTAGGCGTGAGCGGGAAAGGGACAGATACGCAGTATTTT. It codes for CASSVGVSGKGTDTQYF. Full variable domain (rest looked up from reference TRBV9 and TRBJ2-3): DSGVTQTPKHLITATGQRVTLRCSPRSGDLSVYWYQQSLDQGLQFLIQYYNGEERAKGNILERFSAQQFPDLHSELNLSSLELGDSALYFCASSVGVSGKGTDTQYFGPGTRLTVL.

The V call is TRBV4-2, the J call TRBJ1-5; D is possibly TRBD1 (6 bases). The CDR3 totals 18 residues. Germline V gene data show CDR1 as LGHNA and CDR2 as YNFKEQ. Trimming cost V 2 bases and J 0 bases, with 17 bases left between them. Here the CDR3 reads CASSQRDTLGYSNQPQHF. DNA for the CDR3: TGTGCCAGCAGCCAACGGGACACCCTGGGATATAGCAATCAGCCCCAGCATTTT.

This clone appeared once. V gene TRBV6-5 combines with J gene TRBJ1-6, with 7 positions matching TRBD1. In germline, CDR1 is MNHEY, CDR2 SVGAGI. V shed 6 bases, J shed 9 bases, and the junction held 8 bases outside the gene matches. This CDR3 has 14 residues. The CDR3 bases are TGTGCCAGCAGCTCAGGGGGTGGGAGTTCACCCCTCCACTTT. This sequence encodes CASSSGGGSSPLHF.

This clone appeared a few times. V and J are TRBV4-1 and TRBJ1-2; no reliable D call. The CDR3 covers 14 residues. Germline values: CDR1 MGHRA, CDR2 YSYEKL. Trimming pared 1 base from V and 4 bases from J, leaving 10 bases between. The CDR3 coding sequence is TGCGCCAGCAGCCAAGTCCTGACCACCTATGGCTACACCTTC. The encoded protein is CASSQVLTTYGYTF.